Included here is one T cell receptor (beta chain) sequence, with context. Its antigen remains unidentified. A clone one base away is much larger, so this may be a read error. The data belong to a study of tumor-infiltrating lymphocytes in primary liver carcinoma. Co-extraction yielded RNA and DNA from about 20-30 mg of unsorted bulk tissue. Researchers generated TCR beta cDNA from roughly 510 ng of total RNA, relying on a constant-region primer. Slightly modified ARM-PCR with three nested multiplex PCR rounds yielded TCR beta libraries. MiXCR, applied by TCRdb to the multiplex PCR reads, yields one record per CDR3 protein. The sample lists 120,000 or so distinct CDR3 sequences, 60% to 70% occurring once. Study-level findings and limits: Among the pair types, tumor region pairs showed more overlap than tumor-adjacent and tumor-blood pairs. Only about 7-25% of top clones were detected in each of the five tumor regions.

This receptor was identified in a woman in her sixties with primary liver carcinoma and hepatitis B virus infection. Input material: liver tumor tissue from sampling region 1. Indicated subset: tumor region T1, superior pole.

CDR3 amino acids: CASSQDPSGTGRELYF. Here the CDR3 DNA reads TGCGCCAGCAGCCAAGATCCTAGCGGGACCGGCCGCGAGCTGTACTTC. The J gene is TRBJ2-7, the V gene TRBV4-1; 9 bases line up with TRBD2. The length of the CDR3 is 16 residues. Germline V gene sequence: CDR1 MGHRA, CDR2 YSYEKL.